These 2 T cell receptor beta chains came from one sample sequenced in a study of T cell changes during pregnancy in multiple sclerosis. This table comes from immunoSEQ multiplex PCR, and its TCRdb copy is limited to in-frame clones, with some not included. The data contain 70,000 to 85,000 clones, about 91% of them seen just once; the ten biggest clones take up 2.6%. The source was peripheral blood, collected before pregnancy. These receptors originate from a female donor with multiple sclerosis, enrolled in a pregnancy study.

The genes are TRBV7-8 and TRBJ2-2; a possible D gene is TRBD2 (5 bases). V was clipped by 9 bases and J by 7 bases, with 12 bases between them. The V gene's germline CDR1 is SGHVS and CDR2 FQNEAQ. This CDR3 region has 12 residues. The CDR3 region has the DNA TGTGCCAGTTTGAGGGAGTTCGGGGAGCTGTTTTTT. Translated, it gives CASLREFGELFF.

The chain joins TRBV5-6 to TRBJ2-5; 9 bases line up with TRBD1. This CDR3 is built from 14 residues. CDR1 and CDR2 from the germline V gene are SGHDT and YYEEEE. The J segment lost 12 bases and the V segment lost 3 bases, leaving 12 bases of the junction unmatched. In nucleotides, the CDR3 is TGTGCCAGCAGCTCCGGGACAGGGTCAGCGCATGAGTACTTC. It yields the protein CASSSGTGSAHEYF. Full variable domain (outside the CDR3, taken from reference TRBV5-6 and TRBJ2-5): DAGVTQSPTHLIKTRGQQVTLRCSPKSGHDTVSWYQQALGQGPQFIFQYYEEEERQRGNFPDRFSGHQFPNYSSELNVNALLLGDSALYLCASSSGTGSAHEYFGPGTRLLVL.